A selection of T cell receptor beta chains follows, all from one sample in a study of blood T cell repertoires in COVID-19. Profiled with immunoSEQ multiplex PCR; TCRdb holds only in-frame clones, not every one. The sample includes around 200,000 clones, around 80% of them seen just once. The sample comprised peripheral blood. The source is a woman older than 75 with active or convalescent COVID-19. Each CDR3 is given with its conserved first and last residue. The D gene is left open where the match is weak. Clone size, where shown, is once, few, many, or a class for clones that have expanded.

clone size: NA
D gene: TRBD1
V gene: TRBV7-9
J gene: TRBJ1-6
CDR3 DNA: TGTGCCAGCAGCATTCCGACAGGGCTCCGCTATAATTCACCCCTCCACTTT
CDR3 protein: CASSIPTGLRYNSPLHF

clone size: NA
D gene: NA
V gene: TRBV6-6
J gene: TRBJ2-7
CDR3 DNA: TGTGCCAGCACCAAGGACAGCCCGACCTACGAGCAGTACTTC
CDR3 protein: CASTKDSPTYEQYF

clone size: NA
D gene: NA
V gene: TRBV6-6
J gene: TRBJ1-1
CDR3 DNA: TGTGCCAGCAGTTACCCGATGGTCAGGGTGAACACTGAAGCTTTCTTT
CDR3 protein: CASSYPMVRVNTEAFF

clone size: once
D gene: NA
V gene: TRBV7-6
J gene: TRBJ2-3
CDR3 DNA: TGTGCCAGCAGCTTAGTCTTTGGAGGAACAGATACGCAGTATTTT
CDR3 protein: CASSLVFGGTDTQYF

clone size: NA
D gene: TRBD1
V gene: TRBV11-2
J gene: TRBJ2-2
CDR3 DNA: TGTGCCAGCAACCGGGACAGGGAGACCGGGGAGCTGTTTTTT
CDR3 protein: CASNRDRETGELFF

clone size: NA
D gene: TRBD2
V gene: TRBV9
J gene: TRBJ2-1
CDR3 DNA: TGTGCCAGCAGCGTACAAGCGGGGGGGTGGAATGAGCAGTTCTTC
CDR3 protein: CASSVQAGGWNEQFF

clone size: NA
D gene: TRBD1
V gene: TRBV24-1
J gene: TRBJ1-2
CDR3 DNA: TGTGCCACCAGTGCCAGACAGGGGGCCGGCTACACCTTC
CDR3 protein: CATSARQGAGYTF

clone size: many
D gene: NA
V gene: TRBV7-8
J gene: TRBJ1-1
CDR3 DNA: TGTGCCAGCAGCTTATACGGGGGGACATCGGCGACTGAAGCTTTCTTT
CDR3 protein: CASSLYGGTSATEAFF

clone size: once
D gene: TRBD1
V gene: TRBV5-1
J gene: TRBJ2-7
CDR3 DNA: TGCGCCAGCAGACCGGGACAGGGTAACGAGCAGTACTTC
CDR3 protein: CASRPGQGNEQYF

clone size: NA
D gene: TRBD2
V gene: TRBV5-6
J gene: TRBJ2-1
CDR3 DNA: TGTGCCAGCAGCGGACGGACTAGCGGGGGGGTGTACAATGAGCAGTTCTTC
CDR3 protein: CASSGRTSGGVYNEQFF

clone size: NA
D gene: TRBD1
V gene: TRBV5-5
J gene: TRBJ2-7
CDR3 DNA: TGTGCCAGCAGCCTTAGACAGGGGAGCTCCTACGAGCAGTACTTC
CDR3 protein: CASSLRQGSSYEQYF

clone size: NA
D gene: TRBD2
V gene: TRBV7-2
J gene: TRBJ2-3
CDR3 DNA: TGTGCCAGCCAAAGCGGGGGGGGAGTAGTGGCGGATACGCAGTATTTT
CDR3 protein: CASQSGGGVVADTQYF

clone size: NA
D gene: TRBD1
V gene: TRBV7-9
J gene: TRBJ1-5
CDR3 DNA: TGTGCCAGCAGCCCGGGGACAGGGAAGGGTCAGCCCCAGCATTTT
CDR3 protein: CASSPGTGKGQPQHF

clone size: NA
D gene: TRBD1
V gene: TRBV18
J gene: TRBJ1-6
CDR3 DNA: TGTGCCAGCTCACCGGGACAGGAATCGCATTCACCCCTCCACTTT
CDR3 protein: CASSPGQESHSPLHF

clone size: NA
D gene: NA
V gene: TRBV4-3
J gene: TRBJ1-6
CDR3 DNA: TGCGCCAGCAGCCAAGGGCACAGTAATTCACCCCTCCACTTT
CDR3 protein: CASSQGHSNSPLHF

clone size: NA
D gene: NA
V gene: TRBV28
J gene: TRBJ1-1
CDR3 DNA: TGTGCCAGCAGTTTAGTTTCCGGGACACAGAACACTGAAGCTTTCTTT
CDR3 protein: CASSLVSGTQNTEAFF

clone size: NA
D gene: NA
V gene: TRBV10-3
J gene: TRBJ2-5
CDR3 DNA: TGTGCCATCAGTGATCCGACGCGAGGAGAGACCCAGTACTTC
CDR3 protein: CAISDPTRGETQYF

clone size: NA
D gene: NA
V gene: TRBV18
J gene: TRBJ1-1
CDR3 DNA: TGTGCCAGCTCACCAATTCAGGGACAATCGGTGGGGAACACTGAAGCTTTCTTT
CDR3 protein: CASSPIQGQSVGNTEAFF

clone size: NA
D gene: NA
V gene: TRBV12-3/TRBV12-4
J gene: TRBJ1-1
CDR3 DNA: TGTGCCAGCAGTTTGCGGGAATCCACTGAAGCTTTCTTT
CDR3 protein: CASSLRESTEAFF

clone size: few
D gene: NA
V gene: TRBV9
J gene: TRBJ1-2
CDR3 DNA: TGTGCCAGCAGCGTAGAATATAACTATGGCTACACCTTC
CDR3 protein: CASSVEYNYGYTF

clone size: NA
D gene: NA
V gene: TRBV5-1
J gene: TRBJ1-2
CDR3 DNA: TGCGCCAGCTCTCCCCGGGTCTCTACCCCCCTCTATGGCTACACCTTC
CDR3 protein: CASSPRVSTPLYGYTF